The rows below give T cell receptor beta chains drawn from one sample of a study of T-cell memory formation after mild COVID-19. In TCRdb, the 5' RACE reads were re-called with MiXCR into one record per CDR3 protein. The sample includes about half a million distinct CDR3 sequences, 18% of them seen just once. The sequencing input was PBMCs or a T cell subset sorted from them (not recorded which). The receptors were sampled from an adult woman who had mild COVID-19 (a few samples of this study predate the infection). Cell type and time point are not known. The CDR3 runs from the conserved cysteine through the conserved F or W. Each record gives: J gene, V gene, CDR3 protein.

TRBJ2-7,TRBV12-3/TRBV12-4,CASSLVTGYEQYF
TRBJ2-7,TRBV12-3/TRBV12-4,CASSLGVLAGGPSYEQYF
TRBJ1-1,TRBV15,CATSTKRRDLNTEAFF
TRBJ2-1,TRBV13,CASSKTSGRVREQFF
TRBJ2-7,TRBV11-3,CASSLYRGAGYEQYF
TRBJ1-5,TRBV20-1,CSATTGHNQPQHF
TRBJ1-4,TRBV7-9,CASSQGGEGREKLFF
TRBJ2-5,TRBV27,CASASGGTQETQYF
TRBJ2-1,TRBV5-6,CASSLERNNEQFF
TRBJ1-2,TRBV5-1,CASSLRGVEGYTF
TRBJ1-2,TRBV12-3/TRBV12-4,CASSVGLGYGYTF